The 20 T cell receptor beta chains reported below all come from one sample, sequenced in a study of glioma-infiltrating T cells after dendritic cell vaccination. Data came from immunoSEQ multiplex PCR; TCRdb stores just in-frame clones and leaves some out. Of 85,000 to 100,000 clones listed, less than 85% are singletons. The time point here: after dendritic cell vaccination, including at tumor progression/relapse. The sample here was blood, taken after dendritic cell vaccination. These receptors came from a human donor with glioblastoma.

This chain uses TRBV27 with TRBJ2-3, with 7 bases aligning to TRBD2. After removal of 7 bases from V and 0 bases from J, the junction contained 7 bases not matched to a gene. The CDR3 sequence is 15 residues long. Germline V lookup: CDR1 MNHEY, CDR2 SMNVEV (reference sequence). The chain's CDR3 is CASISGTNSTDTQYF. The DNA for the CDR3 is TGTGCCAGCATCTCAGGGACTAACAGCACAGATACGCAGTATTTT.

V usage is TRBV7-9 and J usage is TRBJ2-1; 9 bases line up with TRBD1. Unmatched junction bases numbered 6, after V lost 6 bases and J lost 6 bases. Germline V gives CDR1 SEHNR, CDR2 FQNEAQ (reference sequence). The CDR3 sequence is 14 residues long. DNA of the CDR3: TGTGCCAGCAGATACCGGGACAGGGCCAATGAGCAGTTCTTC. Translation gives CASRYRDRANEQFF.

The rearrangement joins TRBV19 to TRBJ2-3; TRBD1 is a possible D gene (6 bases). From germline, CDR1 is LNHDA and CDR2 SQIVND (reference sequence). Trimming cost V 3 bases and J 1 base, with 20 bases left between them. The CDR3 extends over 18 amino acids. The CDR3 nucleotides are TGTGCCAGTAGTATTCTTAATCTCAGGGGCGCAGGCACAGATACGCAGTATTTT. Residues: CASSILNLRGAGTDTQYF. Full variable domain (rest looked up from reference TRBV19 and TRBJ2-3): DGGITQSPKYLFRKEGQNVTLSCEQNLNHDAMYWYRQDPGQGLRLIYYSQIVNDFQKGDIAEGYSVSREKKESFPLTVTSAQKNPTAFYLCASSILNLRGAGTDTQYFGPGTRLTVL.

This clone was seen just once. J is TRBJ2-4 and V is TRBV6-1; 7 bases line up with TRBD1. Germline loops: CDR1 MNHNS, CDR2 SASEGT. Germline trimming cut 4 bases from V and 7 bases from J; bases unmatched to any gene: 10. This CDR3 spans 15 amino acids. The DNA of the CDR3 is TGTGCCAGCAGTGGCGACAGGGTGGGTGGGAACATTCAGTACTTC. Amino acid sequence: CASSGDRVGGNIQYF.

The chain links TRBV7-2 to TRBJ2-2; 14 bases fit TRBD2. Germline CDR1 reads SGHTA; CDR2 reads FQGNSA. This CDR3 spans 16 amino acids. Germline trimming cut 4 bases from V and 7 bases from J; bases unmatched to any gene: 5. The CDR3, as DNA: TGTGCCAGCAGCTCGGGACTAGCGGGGGCGGGCGGGGAGCTGTTTTTT. Translating it yields CASSSGLAGAGGELFF.

The rearrangement uses TRBV27 and TRBJ2-7; TRBD2 matches at 11 bases. The length of the CDR3 is 16 residues. The germline CDR1 and CDR2 sequences are MNHEY and SMNVEV (reference sequence). Germline trimming cut 6 bases from V and 5 bases from J; bases unmatched to any gene: 12. CDR3 residues: CASRPTTSGILHEQYF. CDR3 in DNA: TGTGCCAGCAGGCCTACGACTAGCGGGATACTCCACGAGCAGTACTTC.

This chain uses TRBV27 with TRBJ1-2; perhaps TRBD1 as D (5 bases). V lost 0 bases, J lost 4 bases, and 18 bases lay in between. This CDR3 has 17 amino acids. Germline CDR1 is MNHEY and CDR2 is SMNVEV (reference sequence). The CDR3 bases are TGTGCCAGCAGTTTATCTTTTGGGGCGACCGGTCGCTATGGCTACACCTTC. Encoded protein: CASSLSFGATGRYGYTF.

This chain links TRBV27 with TRBJ2-3; possible D gene TRBD2, 6 bases. V was cut by 6 bases and J by 8 bases, with 27 bases left in between. CDR1 MNHEY and CDR2 SMNVEV come from the germline V gene (reference sequence). CDR3 length: 17 residues. CDR3 in amino acids: CASRTSSGGGPRRTQYF. In nucleotides, the CDR3 is TGTGCCAGCAGAACGTCTAGTGGGGGAGGCCCCCGTCGTACGCAGTATTTT.

The chain links TRBV7-8 to TRBJ2-1; a possible D gene is TRBD2 (6 bases). This CDR3 is built from 13 residues. Trimming cost V 5 bases and J 3 bases, with 8 bases left between them. Germline CDR1 reads SGHVS; CDR2 reads FQNEAQ. The CDR3 nucleotides are TGTGCCAGCAGCCGGGGAGGCTACAATGAGCAGTTCTTC. Amino acids: CASSRGGYNEQFF.

The chain joins TRBV5-1 to TRBJ2-1; a possible D gene is TRBD1 (5 bases). Germline CDR1 and CDR2: SGHRS and YFSETQ. With 0 bases removed from V and 0 bases from J, the gap between germline ends came to 7 bases. The CDR3 is made up of 15 amino acids. The CDR3 region is CASSLGQNSYNEQFF. DNA for the CDR3: TGCGCCAGCAGCTTGGGACAGAACTCCTACAATGAGCAGTTCTTC. Complete variable domain (other parts from reference TRBV5-1 and TRBJ2-1): KAGVTQTPRYLIKTRGQQVTLSCSPISGHRSVSWYQQTPGQGLQFLFEYFSETQRNKGNFPGRFSGRQFSNSRSEMNVSTLELGDSALYLCASSLGQNSYNEQFFGPGTRLTVL.

The chain combines TRBV2 with TRBJ2-3, with D tentatively TRBD1 (5 bases). The CDR3 has 12 amino acids. Per germline, CDR1 SNHLY and CDR2 FYNNEI. V lost 6 bases and J 5 bases, leaving 9 bases between the germline ends. DNA for the CDR3: TGTGCCAGCAGGGACAACGGAGATACGCAGTATTTT. It yields the protein CASRDNGDTQYF.

CDR3 loop: CAWSVTGGKVRELFF. The CDR3 DNA follows: TGTGCCTGGAGTGTGACAGGGGGGAAGGTCAGGGAGCTGTTTTTT. This chain joins TRBV30 and TRBJ2-2, with 9 bases fitting TRBD1. The junction had 8 bases not matched to a gene; V was cut back by 0 bases and J by 9 bases. Germline CDR1 GTSNPN, CDR2 SVGIG (reference sequence). CDR3 length: 15 amino acids.

The chain combines TRBV14 with TRBJ2-7; 7 positions agree with TRBD1. Trimming took 2 bases from V and 4 from J; bases not matched to a gene: 11. This CDR3 has 16 amino acids. CDR1 is SGHDN, CDR2 FVKESK, per germline. The CDR3 DNA follows: TGTGCCAGCAGCCAACTGCCCCGGGACAGACCTTACGAGCAGTACTTC. This codes for CASSQLPRDRPYEQYF.

The chain joins TRBV5-1 to TRBJ2-7; perhaps TRBD1 as D (6 bases). The CDR3 totals 14 residues. V lost 3 bases and J 5 bases, leaving 15 bases between the germline ends. Germline V gene data show CDR1 as SGHRS and CDR2 as YFSETQ. In DNA, the CDR3 is TGCGCCAGCAGCTACCCGGGACATAGGGACGAGCAGTACTTC. It specifies CASSYPGHRDEQYF.

The rearrangement joins TRBV7-9 to TRBJ2-5; TRBD2 matches at 13 bases. The CDR3 runs 14 residues. The V and J ends lost 11 bases and 2 bases, in that order; junction bases with no gene match: 5. Germline loops: CDR1 SEHNR, CDR2 FQNEAQ (reference sequence). CDR3 bases: TGTGCCGGTCGACTAGCGGGGGGACAAGAGACCCAGTACTTC. Encoded protein: CAGRLAGGQETQYF.

The chain couples TRBV4-1 to TRBJ2-3; 13 bases match TRBD2. The CDR3 is made up of 19 amino acids. The germline V gene encodes CDR1 MGHRA and CDR2 YSYEKL. Trimming took 3 bases from V and 0 from J; bases not matched to a gene: 9. The DNA for the CDR3 is TGCGCCAGCAGCCAGCTGGGGACTAGCGGGACGGGTAGCACAGATACGCAGTATTTT. This sequence encodes CASSQLGTSGTGSTDTQYF.

The chain couples TRBV18 to TRBJ2-1; TRBD2 matches 10 bases. This CDR3 is 15 amino acids long. The junction had 4 bases not matched to a gene; V was cut back by 5 bases and J by 3 bases. Germline values: CDR1 KGHSH, CDR2 LQKENI. CDR3 region: CASSSVAGGYNEQFF. As DNA, the CDR3 is TGTGCCAGCTCATCCGTAGCGGGGGGCTACAATGAGCAGTTCTTC.

The V gene is TRBV30, the J gene TRBJ2-7, with 8 bases that match TRBD2. Germline CDR1 is GTSNPN and CDR2 is SVGIG (reference sequence). The CDR3 runs to 15 residues. J lost 3 bases, V lost 1 base, and 8 bases had no gene match. CDR3 in amino acids: CAWSDFLAGDYEQYF. Written as DNA, the CDR3 is TGTGCCTGGAGTGATTTTCTAGCGGGTGACTACGAGCAGTACTTC.

The V and J genes are TRBV2 and TRBJ2-7; possible D gene TRBD2, 7 bases. This CDR3 spans 15 amino acids. The V and J ends lost 1 base and 2 bases respectively, with 12 bases between them. Germline CDR1 reads SNHLY; CDR2 reads FYNNEI. The CDR3 here is CASSEGGGPTYEQYF. For the CDR3, the DNA is TGTGCCAGCAGTGAAGGGGGGGGGCCTACCTACGAGCAGTACTTC.

The chain has TRBV7-2 and TRBJ2-5; D is undetermined. The germline V gene encodes CDR1 SGHTA and CDR2 FQGNSA. The CDR3 covers 14 residues. V lost 3 bases to trimming and J lost 1 base, with 9 bases between them. CDR3 sequence (DNA): TGTGCCAGCAGCTTTACAGCAACCCAAGAGACCCAGTACTTC. Translated, it gives CASSFTATQETQYF.